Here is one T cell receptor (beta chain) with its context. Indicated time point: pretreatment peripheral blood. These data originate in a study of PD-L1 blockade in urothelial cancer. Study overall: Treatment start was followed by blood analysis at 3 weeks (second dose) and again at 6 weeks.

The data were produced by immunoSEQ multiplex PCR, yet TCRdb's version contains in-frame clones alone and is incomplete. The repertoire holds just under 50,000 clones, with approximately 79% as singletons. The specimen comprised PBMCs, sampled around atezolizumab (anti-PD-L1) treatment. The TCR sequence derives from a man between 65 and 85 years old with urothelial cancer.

In DNA, the CDR3 is TGTGCCAGCAGCCAAGTAGCGGGAGACGGTGAGCAGTTCTTC. Its protein is CASSQVAGDGEQFF. The chain combines TRBV4-2 with TRBJ2-1; TRBD2 matches at 9 bases. The germline V gene encodes CDR1 LGHNA and CDR2 YNFKEQ. CDR3 length: 14 amino acids. Trimming removed 1 base from V and 9 bases from J; junction bases left unmatched: 4.